These 29 T cell receptor beta chains originate from one sample sequenced in a study of T-cell memory formation after mild COVID-19. TCRdb redid the calling of the 5' RACE reads with MiXCR, one entry per CDR3 protein. The data contain around 340,000 distinct CDR3 sequences, 13% to 15% of them seen just once; the ten biggest clones take up roughly 22%. The sequencing sample was made of PBMCs or a T cell subset sorted from them (not recorded which). These receptors came from a man aged 18 to 30 who had mild COVID-19 (a few samples of this study predate the infection). Cell type and time point are not known.

This clonotype was observed many times. This chain uses TRBV20-1 with TRBJ2-3; no reliable D call. The V gene's germline CDR1 is DFQATT and CDR2 SNEGSKA (reference sequence). Trimming removed 2 bases at V and 0 bases at J, with 18 bases between. This CDR3 spans 17 amino acids. DNA of the CDR3: TGCAGTGCTAGATCTCCGTCCCCATCGCGTAGCACAGATACGCAGTATTTT. Its translation: CSARSPSPSRSTDTQYF.

This clonotype turned up a few times. The CDR3 region is CASRLTGNTGELFF. The CDR3 DNA follows: TGTGCCAGCAGGCTGACAGGGAACACCGGGGAGCTGTTTTTT. The rearrangement uses TRBV25-1 and TRBJ2-2; weak D call: TRBD1 (6 bases). Trimming took off 6 bases at V and 1 base at J, with 9 bases between the two ends. The CDR3 consists of 14 residues. CDR1 and CDR2 from the germline V gene are MGHDK and SYGVNS. The full variable domain, completed using reference TRBV25-1 and TRBJ2-2, is EADIYQTPRYLVIGTGKKITLECSQTMGHDKMYWYQQDPGMELHLIHYSYGVNSTEKGDLSSESTVSRIRTEHFPLTLESARPSHTSQYLCASRLTGNTGELFFGEGSRLTVL.

The rearrangement joins TRBV12-3 or TRBV12-4 to TRBJ1-6; 8 nucleotides agree with TRBD1. The CDR3 consists of 15 residues. V shed 7 bases, J shed 8 bases, and the junction held 10 bases outside the gene matches. The CDR3 region has the DNA TGTGCCAGCACCCCCGGACAGGGATCACATTCACCCCTCCACTTT. It is translated as CASTPGQGSHSPLHF.

This chain connects TRBV2 to TRBJ1-4; 7 bases align to TRBD1. The germline CDR1 and CDR2 sequences are SNHLY and FYNNEI. CDR3 size: 15 residues. Unmatched junction bases numbered 7, after V lost 7 bases and J lost 2 bases. CDR3: CASTPGGQTNEKLFF. In DNA, the CDR3 is TGTGCCAGCACCCCGGGGGGACAGACTAATGAAAAACTGTTTTTT.

This rearrangement joins TRBV4-1 to TRBJ1-3; no firm D call. The CDR3 runs to 16 residues. The V gene's germline CDR1 is MGHRA and CDR2 YSYEKL. Trimming removed 1 base from V and 0 bases from J, with 10 bases in between. The CDR3 is CASSQVPMVSGNTIYF. CDR3 sequence (DNA): TGCGCCAGCAGCCAAGTCCCTATGGTCTCTGGAAACACCATATATTTT.

This clonotype was counted between two and nine times. This rearrangement joins TRBV12-3 or TRBV12-4 to TRBJ1-2; D unresolved. The V and J ends lost 7 bases and 4 bases respectively, with 13 bases between them. This CDR3 has 13 amino acids. CDR3 sequence reads: CASKWTGFYGYTF. DNA of the CDR3: TGTGCCAGCAAGTGGACGGGGTTCTATGGCTACACCTTC.

The chain links TRBV2 to TRBJ2-3, with TRBD2 identical over 13 bases. The CDR3 loop spans 16 amino acids. Germline CDR1 and CDR2: SNHLY and FYNNEI. V lost 3 bases and J lost 2; bases outside the gene matches: 2. The CDR3 sequence: CASSDGTSGATDTQYF. The CDR3 DNA follows: TGTGCCAGCAGTGATGGGACTAGCGGGGCCACAGATACGCAGTATTTT.

This clonotype was picked up a small number of times. The rearrangement uses TRBV20-1 and TRBJ2-7; D is unresolved. The CDR3 runs 11 residues. CDR1 DFQATT and CDR2 SNEGSKA come from the germline V gene (reference sequence). V was shortened by 5 bases and J by 7 bases, with 12 bases between the two germline ends. The CDR3 loop reads CSAPGLGEQYF. The CDR3 nucleotides read TGCAGTGCTCCTGGCTTGGGGGAGCAGTACTTC.

This chain links TRBV30 with TRBJ1-2, with a tentative D call TRBD1 (6 bases). Looked up from germline, CDR1 is GTSNPN and CDR2 is SVGIG (reference sequence). V lost 4 bases to trimming and J lost 2 bases, with 29 bases between them. This CDR3 has 19 amino acids. CDR3 residues: CAWNDEDRQAAGPNYGYTF. In DNA, the CDR3 is TGTGCCTGGAATGATGAGGATCGACAGGCGGCGGGTCCAAACTATGGCTACACCTTC.

In this sample, this clonotype turned up many times. The V call is TRBV7-2, the J call TRBJ2-1; 9 bases fit TRBD2. The CDR3 is made up of 15 amino acids. V was pared by 3 bases and J by 5 bases, with 5 bases of the junction left unmatched. Per germline, CDR1 SGHTA and CDR2 FQGNSA. The CDR3 spells CASSLGGGAHNEQFF. The CDR3, as DNA: TGTGCCAGCAGCTTGGGCGGGGGGGCCCACAATGAGCAGTTCTTC.

This clonotype turned up a few times. V usage is TRBV20-1 and J usage is TRBJ2-7, with no clear D. The CDR3 extends over 11 amino acids. V lost 6 bases and J 0 bases, leaving 6 bases between the germline ends. From germline, CDR1 is DFQATT and CDR2 SNEGSKA (reference sequence). The CDR3 loop is CSARTSYEQYV. The CDR3 DNA reads TGCAGTGCCAGGACCTCCTACGAGCAGTACGTC.

The chain's CDR3 is CASSLILLATRTDTQYF. The DNA for the CDR3 is TGTGCCAGCAGCCTCATCCTACTAGCGACCCGCACAGATACGCAGTATTTT. The rearrangement links TRBV5-6 to TRBJ2-3, with 7 bases lining up with TRBD2. Germline V gene sequence: CDR1 SGHDT, CDR2 YYEEEE. V lost 4 bases, J lost 1 base, and 12 bases stayed unmatched. This CDR3 spans 17 amino acids.

In this sample, this clonotype turned up a few times. This rearrangement joins TRBV29-1 to TRBJ1-4; TRBD1 might be the D (6 bases). Trimming pared 4 bases from V and 11 bases from J, leaving 17 bases between. Germline-derived CDR1 and CDR2 are SQVTM and ANQGSEA. This CDR3 comprises 13 residues. The CDR3 region is CSVVEGVALKLFF. The CDR3 DNA sequence: TGCAGCGTTGTAGAGGGGGTCGCCTTGAAACTGTTTTTT.

The rearrangement uses TRBV20-1 and TRBJ2-7; 7 nucleotides match TRBD1. The CDR3 runs to 15 residues. J gave up 3 bases and V 3 bases, and 11 bases lay outside the gene matches. Germline V CDR1 and CDR2: DFQATT, SNEGSKA (reference sequence). The chain's CDR3 is CSASSSTGVGYEQYF. The CDR3 region has the DNA TGCAGTGCTAGTTCGTCCACAGGGGTGGGCTACGAGCAGTACTTC.

This clonotype has only a few counts. The chain has TRBV6-1 and TRBJ2-1; 10 bases agree with TRBD2. Germline V CDR1 and CDR2: MNHNS, SASEGT. Trimming took 8 bases from V and 4 from J; bases not matched to a gene: 8. This CDR3 comprises 15 residues. The CDR3 nucleotides read TGTGCCAGCCTCCAAAGCGGGGGGGGATACAATGAGCAGTTCTTC. Translating gives CASLQSGGGYNEQFF.

This clonotype was picked up a small number of times. V is TRBV2 and J is TRBJ2-7; unclear D gene. The CDR3 contains 11 residues. The V gene's germline CDR1 is SNHLY and CDR2 FYNNEI. Trimming pared 5 bases from V and 3 bases from J, leaving 5 bases between. The CDR3, as DNA: TGTGCCAGCAGTCTCTTCTACGAGCAGTACTTC. Translating gives CASSLFYEQYF.

This clonotype was recorded a few times. This sequence joins TRBV11-2 and TRBJ1-1, with D perhaps TRBD1 (5 bases). Germline V gene lookup returns CDR1 SGHAT and CDR2 FQNNGV. Trimming stripped 6 bases from V and 7 bases from J, with 12 bases between. The CDR3 sequence is 12 residues long. CDR3 region: CASRLSGLEAFF. In DNA form, the CDR3 reads TGTGCCAGCAGACTCTCAGGGCTTGAAGCTTTCTTT.

This rearrangement joins TRBV7-2 to TRBJ1-4; the D is unclear. Trimming left V 0 bases short and J 11 bases short, with 10 bases between. The germline CDR1 and CDR2 sequences are SGHTA and FQGNSA. The CDR3 has 13 residues. The CDR3 nucleotides read TGTGCCAGCAGCTTAGCTGGGGTTGGGAAACTGTTTTTT. Encoded protein: CASSLAGVGKLFF.

This clonotype has only a few counts. The genes are TRBV4-3 and TRBJ2-5, with 10 nucleotides matching TRBD1. Per the germline V gene, CDR1 is LGHNA and CDR2 is YSLEER. Trimming took 5 bases from V and 2 from J; bases not matched to a gene: 11. CDR3 size: 17 residues. The CDR3 region is CASSKTWGTGVQETQYF. In DNA form, the CDR3 reads TGCGCCAGCAGCAAAACCTGGGGGACAGGGGTACAAGAGACCCAGTACTTC.

The J gene is TRBJ1-3, the V gene TRBV12-3 or TRBV12-4, with no clear D. This CDR3 comprises 16 residues. The V gene lost 2 bases and the J gene lost 2 bases, with 13 bases spanning the gap. Written as DNA, the CDR3 is TGTGCCAGCAGTTTATTGACGAGGGCGGCTGGAAACACCATATATTTT. This gives the protein CASSLLTRAAGNTIYF.

In this sample, this clonotype turned up a few times. The V call is TRBV5-1, the J call TRBJ2-5; 14 nucleotides agree with TRBD2. The CDR3 extends over 17 amino acids. V dropped 7 bases and J dropped 2; count of bases not matched to a gene: 10. Germline assignment: CDR1 SGHRS and CDR2 YFSETQ. This CDR3 is CASALGTSGGLQETQYF. CDR3 bases: TGCGCCAGCGCACTCGGGACTAGCGGGGGTTTGCAAGAGACCCAGTACTTC.

This chain links TRBV2 with TRBJ2-1; no clear D. The CDR3 is made up of 14 amino acids. Germline lookup yields CDR1 SNHLY and CDR2 FYNNEI. V lost 6 bases and J lost 2, with 11 bases in between. For the CDR3, the DNA is TGTGCCAGCAGGCAAGCCTCCACCTACAATGAGCAGTTCTTC. Amino acids: CASRQASTYNEQFF. Full variable domain (remainder filled in from reference TRBV2 and TRBJ2-1): EPEVTQTPSHQVTQMGQEVILRCVPISNHLYFYWYRQILGQKVEFLVSFYNNEISEKSEIFDDQFSVERPDGSNFTLKIRSTKLEDSAMYFCASRQASTYNEQFFGPGTRLTVL.

There are a few counts of this clonotype. The junction and the germline gene differ at one end; a read error may be behind it. J is TRBJ2-7 and V is TRBV6-6, with TRBD2 matching over 13 bases. Germline V gene sequence: CDR1 MNHNY, CDR2 SVGAGI (reference sequence). The CDR3 spans 12 residues. Here the CDR3 reads CASSLTSGGDNF. The CDR3 coding sequence is TGTGCCAGCAGCCTAACTAGCGGGGGGGACAACTTC.

This clonotype was counted only a few times. The chain combines TRBV19 with TRBJ2-5, with D unresolved. CDR1 is LNHDA, CDR2 SQIVND, per germline (reference sequence). The germline V and J ends were trimmed by 3 bases and 7 bases, with 12 bases remaining between them. The length of the CDR3 is 13 residues. The CDR3 sequence is CASSIGKRRTQYF. The CDR3, as DNA: TGTGCCAGTAGTATCGGAAAACGGAGGACCCAGTACTTC.

In its sample, this clonotype was seen a few times. The rearrangement joins TRBV20-1 to TRBJ2-7; TRBD2 aligns across 12 bases. The CDR3 is made up of 15 amino acids. Germline V lookup: CDR1 DFQATT, CDR2 SNEGSKA (reference sequence). J gave up 2 bases and V 0 bases, and 2 bases lay outside the gene matches. The CDR3 reads CSARDPSGGAYEQYF. CDR3 DNA sequence: TGCAGTGCTAGAGATCCTAGCGGGGGGGCCTACGAGCAGTACTTC.

This clonotype has just a few counts. The V and J genes are TRBV4-2 and TRBJ1-3; D remains unclear. The V end lost 0 bases, the J end lost 0 bases, and 9 bases lay between the germline ends. CDR1 and CDR2 (germline): LGHNA, YNFKEQ. The CDR3 contains 16 residues. The CDR3 DNA follows: TGTGCCAGCAGCCAAGAGGCAGTCCGCTCTGGAAACACCATATATTTT. Its protein is CASSQEAVRSGNTIYF.

This clonotype has just a few counts. The gene calls are TRBV11-2 and TRBJ2-3; D is undetermined. CDR1 SGHAT and CDR2 FQNNGV come from the germline V gene. Trimming removed 4 bases from V and 0 bases from J, with 11 bases in between. There are 15 residues in the CDR3. CDR3 in amino acids: CASSSQGWSTDTQYF. The CDR3 DNA is TGTGCCAGCAGCTCCCAAGGGTGGAGCACAGATACGCAGTATTTT.

At least ten counts were recorded for this clonotype. The chain recombines TRBV10-3 with TRBJ2-7, with 8 nucleotides matching TRBD1. CDR3 length: 16 amino acids. Germline values: CDR1 ENHRY, CDR2 SYGVKD. With 7 bases clipped from V and 4 bases from J, the junction kept 15 bases outside the gene matches. CDR3 protein: CAITDRSAGGFYEQYF. For the CDR3, the DNA is TGTGCCATCACCGATAGGTCGGCAGGGGGCTTTTACGAGCAGTACTTC.

V is TRBV7-2 and J is TRBJ2-2; D ambiguous. Trimming left V 5 bases short and J 6 bases short, with 16 bases between. CDR3 length equals 15 residues. Germline-derived CDR1 and CDR2 are SGHTA and FQGNSA. The CDR3 spells CASSLEDLGSGELFF. The CDR3 DNA follows: TGTGCCAGCAGCCTAGAGGATTTGGGGTCCGGGGAGCTGTTTTTT.